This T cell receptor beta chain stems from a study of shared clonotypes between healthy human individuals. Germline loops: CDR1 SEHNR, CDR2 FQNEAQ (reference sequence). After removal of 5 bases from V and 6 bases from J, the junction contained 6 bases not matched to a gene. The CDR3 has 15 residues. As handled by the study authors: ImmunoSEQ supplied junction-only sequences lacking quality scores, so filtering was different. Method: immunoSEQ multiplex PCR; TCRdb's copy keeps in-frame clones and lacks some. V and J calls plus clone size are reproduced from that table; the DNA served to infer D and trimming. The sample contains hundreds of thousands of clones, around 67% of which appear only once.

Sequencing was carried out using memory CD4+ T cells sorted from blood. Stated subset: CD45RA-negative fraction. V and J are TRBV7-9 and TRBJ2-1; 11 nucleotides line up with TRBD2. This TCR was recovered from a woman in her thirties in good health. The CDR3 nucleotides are TGTGCCAGCAGCCCCGGGACTAGCGGACTCAATGAGCAGTTCTTC. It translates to CASSPGTSGLNEQFF.